This TCR beta chain is drawn from a study of vaccination and CD4 T cells after COVID-19. With regard to this clonotype: Its antigen is still unknown.

The treatment: approximately nine-day PBMC culture with coronavirus spike peptide pools or control peptides (ViraFEST assay). CDR1 is DFQATT, CDR2 SNEGSKA, per germline (reference sequence). The V gene end was trimmed by 2 bases and the J gene end by 3 bases; junction bases not matched to a gene: 6. The CDR3 has 14 amino acids. Sequenced with the Oncomine TCR Beta short-read assay was DNA taken from cultured CD4+ T cells. TCRdb redid the calling of the PCR reads with MiXCR, one entry per CDR3 protein. Among about 20,000 distinct CDR3 sequences, less than 65% were seen once, and the ten largest hold around 9%.

This chain joins TRBV20-1 and TRBJ2-7, with 8 nucleotides matching TRBD2. Material: CD4+ T cells from blood, cultured in vitro, obtained after SARS-CoV-2 vaccination. The TCR comes from a human donor who had recovered from COVID-19. In nucleotides, the CDR3 is TGCAGTGCTAGATTGGGCGGGAGGCTCTACGAGCAGTACTTC. Its protein product is CSARLGGRLYEQYF.